These T cell receptor beta chains were read from a single sample in a study of metastatic and nonmetastatic thyroid tumors. TCRdb re-called clones from the PCR reads using MiXCR. Of approximately 15,000 clones detected, less than 25% appear once; the ten largest clones hold approximately 7%. Sequencing was performed on adjacent normal tissue. All receptors come from a female donor with papillary thyroid cancer or a benign thyroid nodule (not recorded which). Some clones in this sample may be carry-over from other donors' samples. CDR3s include the opening cysteine and the closing phenylalanine or tryptophan. The D gene is left open where the match is weak. Clone size is not always given. Where it is, it says once, few, many or a class for expanded clones.

clone_size d_call j_call v_call cdr3_nt cdr3_aa
NA TRBD2 TRBJ2-1 TRBV5-4 TGTGCCAGCAGCTTCAACGAGGGGCGGGAGAAGGATGAGCAGTTCTTC CASSFNEGREKDEQFF
medium-sized NA TRBJ1-5 TRBV6-1 TGTGCCAGCAGTGTTAGACCCGGGACAAATAGCAATCAGCCCCAGCATTTT CASSVRPGTNSNQPQHF
many NA TRBJ2-3 TRBV30 TGTGCCTGGAGTAGCCCGGGAAAGGGGACAGATACGCAGTATTTT CAWSSPGKGTDTQYF
NA NA TRBJ1-6 TRBV20-1 TGCAGTGCTAGAGATCTTCGGAAGGGAGTGAATTCACACCTCCACTTT CSARDLRKGVNSHLHF
few NA TRBJ1-5 TRBV15 TGTGCCACCAGCAGAGAGAGGCTAGGAAGGGCCCTTCAGCCCCAGCATTTT CATSRERLGRALQPQHF
medium-sized TRBD1 TRBJ2-7 TRBV2 TGTGCCAGCAGCTTGACAGGGGTCTACGAGCAGTACTTC CASSLTGVYEQYF
NA TRBD1 TRBJ1-2 TRBV11-2 TGTGCCAGCAGCTTGAATAACAGGGGTGTCTATGGCTACACCTTC CASSLNNRGVYGYTF
many TRBD1 TRBJ1-4 TRBV19 TGTGCCGTCGGGGACAGAACTAATGAAAAACTGTTTTTT CAVGDRTNEKLFF
medium-sized TRBD1 TRBJ2-7 TRBV10-2 TGCGCCAGCAGTGGGAACAGGGGCTCCCTATACTTC CASSGNRGSLYF
NA NA TRBJ2-1 TRBV10-3 TGTGCCATCAGCACCCAAAGAAGGAGCATTCTATTTGGGGCCAATGAGCAGTTCTTC CAISTQRRSILFGANEQFF
few NA TRBJ1-1 TRBV25-1 TGCGCCAGCAGGGTACAAATTAACACTGAAGCTTTCTTT CASRVQINTEAFF
medium-sized TRBD2 TRBJ2-5 TRBV24-1 TGTGCCACCAGTGATCTTGGAGCGGGAGGGGGGGAGACCCAGTACTTC CATSDLGAGGGETQYF
few TRBD1 TRBJ2-7 TRBV6-2/TRBV6-3 TGTGCCAGCAGTTACACTTTCGGACAGGGCGTGATCGAGCAGTACTTC CASSYTFGQGVIEQYF
many TRBD1 TRBJ1-4 TRBV18 TGTGCCAGCTCACCCGACAGGGCAAGAGAAAAACTGTTTTTT CASSPDRAREKLFF
many NA TRBJ1-1 TRBV5-6 TGTGCCAGCAGCTTGAGTTATGGCACTGAAGCTTTCTTT CASSLSYGTEAFF
NA TRBD2 TRBJ2-7 TRBV27 TGTGCCAGCAGTTTGGCCGTCCCTCTAGCGGGATTTAGTTACGAGCAGTACTTC CASSLAVPLAGFSYEQYF
many TRBD2 TRBJ2-3 TRBV3-1 TGTGCCAGCAGCGGGACTAGCGCAGATACGCAGTATTTT CASSGTSADTQYF
many NA TRBJ2-3 TRBV5-4 TGTGCCAGCAGCTTGTCGCGGCAAAGCACAGATACGCAGTATTTT CASSLSRQSTDTQYF
medium-sized TRBD2 TRBJ2-5 TRBV3-1 TGTGCCAGCAGCCAAGCTAGCGGGCCGACATTAGAGACCCAGTACTTC CASSQASGPTLETQYF
NA NA TRBJ1-3 TRBV18 TGTGCCAGCTCACCACGCCAGGGTGGTGGAAACACCATATATTTT CASSPRQGGGNTIYF
medium-sized NA TRBJ1-6 TRBV6-6 TGTGCCAGCAGTTACGGAGGGGGAACTGCTAATTCACCCCTCCACTTT CASSYGGGTANSPLHF
NA NA TRBJ1-1 TRBV20-1 TGCAGTGCCCAGATATGGGACACGGGCCCTAAGGTGAACACTGAAGCTTTCTTT CSAQIWDTGPKVNTEAFF
NA NA TRBJ1-1 TRBV6-1 TGTGCCAGCACCTCCCTACAGGGTTTGGGTACCACTGAAGCTTTCTTT CASTSLQGLGTTEAFF
many TRBD1 TRBJ2-1 TRBV7-9 TGTGCCAGCAGCTTAGCTGGGACAGCCTACAATGAGCAGTTCTTC CASSLAGTAYNEQFF
NA NA TRBJ2-2 TRBV15 TGTGCCACGAGAATTAGGGGGACCGGGGAGCTGTTTTTT CATRIRGTGELFF
NA TRBD2 TRBJ2-2 TRBV2 TGTGCCAGCAGTGAAGTTGACCGGGACTATCGGGAGGGAGCCGTGGAGCTGTTTTTT CASSEVDRDYREGAVELFF
medium-sized NA TRBJ2-2 TRBV6-1 TGTGCCAGCAGTTATTTAGGGGCCGGGGAGCTGTTTTTT CASSYLGAGELFF
NA NA TRBJ2-5 TRBV7-9 TGTGCCAGTAGCTTAGTGGAGGTGGCAACAGAGACCCAGTACTTC CASSLVEVATETQYF
many TRBD2 TRBJ2-7 TRBV9 TGTGCCAGCAGCCCCGGGACTAGAGACTACGAGCAGTACTTC CASSPGTRDYEQYF
NA TRBD2 TRBJ2-2 TRBV6-1 TGTGCCAGCAGGCTAGCGGGGGGGAACACCGGGGAGCTGTTTTTT CASRLAGGNTGELFF
NA NA TRBJ2-7 TRBV13 TGTGCCAGCAGCTTAGGGGTACAGTTCTACGAAAAGCAGTACTTC CASSLGVQFYEKQYF
NA NA TRBJ2-3 TRBV7-9 TGTGCCAGCAGCTTCTCACATATCACATATACGCAGTATTTT CASSFSHITYTQYF
many NA TRBJ1-6 TRBV9 TGTGCCAGCAGCGTAGAAACGAGTGGGTCACCCCTCCACTTT CASSVETSGSPLHF
NA NA TRBJ2-3 TRBV9 TGTGCCAGCTCTTCATCGGGAGTCTTAGATACGCAGTATTTT CASSSSGVLDTQYF
few TRBD1 TRBJ2-1 TRBV28 TGTGCCAGCAGCTTACAGGGGCCCTCCTACAATGAGCAGTTCTTC CASSLQGPSYNEQFF
few TRBD2 TRBJ2-1 TRBV20-1 TGCAGTGCTAGGGGGCTCGGGACTAGAGGCTCCTACAATGAGCAGTCCTTC CSARGLGTRGSYNEQSF
many TRBD1 TRBJ2-7 TRBV7-9 TGTGCCAGCAGCCTCGAAGGGACAGCGAACTACGAGCAGTACTTC CASSLEGTANYEQYF
medium-sized NA TRBJ2-7 TRBV7-9 TGTGCCAGCAGTCTAACCAGAGGCTCCGAGCAGTACTTC CASSLTRGSEQYF
NA NA TRBJ2-3 TRBV11-2 TGTGCCAGCAGGTGGAATGACAAGTTCAGCACAGATACGCAGTATTTT CASRWNDKFSTDTQYF
few NA TRBJ1-3 TRBV19 TGTGCCAGTAGACCGGACACCATCTCTGGAAACACCATATATTTT CASRPDTISGNTIYF